A selection of T cell receptor beta chains follows, all from one sample in a study of T cell responses to AZD1222 COVID-19 vaccine. Assay used: immunoSEQ multiplex PCR; TCRdb lists only in-frame clones, some missing. The data show 150,000 or so clones, approximately 92% seen once. The material sequenced was peripheral blood, taken on day 0 of AZD1222 vaccination. The source is an adult in good health. The CDR3 runs from the conserved cysteine through the conserved F or W. The D gene is left open where the match is weak. Size values are once, few and many counts, or a class for expanded clones, and some rows have none.

d_call	v_call	clone_size	j_call	cdr3_nt	cdr3_aa
TRBD1	TRBV19	.	TRBJ1-5	TGTGCCAGTAGTCCCCGGACAGGGGTAAGCCAGCCCCAGCATTTT	CASSPRTGVSQPQHF
.	TRBV7-9	.	TRBJ2-7	TGTGCCAGCAGCTCACCCCTGGGCAGCCAGGAGCAGTACTTC	CASSSPLGSQEQYF
.	TRBV19	.	TRBJ2-3	TGTGCCAGTACCAGGGGGGGAAGTACGCAGTATTTT	CASTRGGSTQYF
.	TRBV4-1	.	TRBJ1-5	TGCGCCAGCAGCCAAGTGGCGGGGCTCAATCAGCCCCAGCATTTT	CASSQVAGLNQPQHF
.	TRBV28	.	TRBJ1-3	TGTGCCAGCAGTTTATCCGGAAACACCATATATTTT	CASSLSGNTIYF
TRBD1	TRBV6-5	.	TRBJ2-5	TGTGCCAGCAGCACGACAGGGTCGGAGACCCAGTACTTC	CASSTTGSETQYF
TRBD2	TRBV5-1	.	TRBJ2-5	TGCGCCAGCAGCGGGGGGACTAGCTTCTTAGAGACCCAGTACTTC	CASSGGTSFLETQYF
.	TRBV5-1	.	TRBJ2-2	TGCGCCAGCAGCGGGTGGGAGTGGACCGGGGAGCTGTTTTTT	CASSGWEWTGELFF
TRBD1	TRBV19	few	TRBJ1-5	TGTGCCAGTAGTATAGAAGGGACAGGGGGCGTGAGCAATCAGCCCCAGCATTTT	CASSIEGTGGVSNQPQHF
.	TRBV30	.	TRBJ2-7	TGTGCCTGGAGTGTGGACTCCTACGAGCAGTACTTC	CAWSVDSYEQYF